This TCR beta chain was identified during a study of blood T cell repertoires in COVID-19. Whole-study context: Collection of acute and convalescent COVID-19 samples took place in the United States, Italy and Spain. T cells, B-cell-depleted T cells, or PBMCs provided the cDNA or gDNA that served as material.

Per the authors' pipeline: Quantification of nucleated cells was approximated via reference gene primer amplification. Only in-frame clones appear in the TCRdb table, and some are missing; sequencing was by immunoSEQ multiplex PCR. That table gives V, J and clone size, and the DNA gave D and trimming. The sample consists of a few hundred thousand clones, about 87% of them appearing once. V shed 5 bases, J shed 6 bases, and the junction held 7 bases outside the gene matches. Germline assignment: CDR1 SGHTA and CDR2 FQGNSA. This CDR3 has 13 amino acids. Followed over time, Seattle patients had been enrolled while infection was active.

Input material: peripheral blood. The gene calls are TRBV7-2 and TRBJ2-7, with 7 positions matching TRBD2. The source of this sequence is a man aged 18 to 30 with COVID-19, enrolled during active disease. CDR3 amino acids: CASSEGGHGEQYF. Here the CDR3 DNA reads TGTGCCAGCAGCGAGGGAGGGCATGGCGAGCAGTACTTC.